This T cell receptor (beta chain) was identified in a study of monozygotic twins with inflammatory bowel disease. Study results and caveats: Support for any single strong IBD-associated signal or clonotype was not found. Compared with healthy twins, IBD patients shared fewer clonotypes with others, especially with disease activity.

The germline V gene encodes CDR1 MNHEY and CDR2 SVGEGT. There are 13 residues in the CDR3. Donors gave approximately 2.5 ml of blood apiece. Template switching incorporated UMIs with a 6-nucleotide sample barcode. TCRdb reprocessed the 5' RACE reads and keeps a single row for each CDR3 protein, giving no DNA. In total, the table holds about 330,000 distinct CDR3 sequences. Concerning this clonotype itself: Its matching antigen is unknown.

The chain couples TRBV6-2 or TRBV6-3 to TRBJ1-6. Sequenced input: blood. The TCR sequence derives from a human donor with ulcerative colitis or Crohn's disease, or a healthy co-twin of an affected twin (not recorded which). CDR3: CASRGTSHSPLHF.